The 20 T cell receptor beta chains below all came from one sample that was sequenced in a study of Ad26.COV2.S vaccination and SARS-CoV-2 variants (dated by TCRdb to the early 2020s). Libraries were built with the immunoSEQ multiplex PCR assay. TCRdb took this table from immuneACCESS and kept in-frame rearrangements with V and J called. Such tables lack part of the clones; where checked against another copy, unresolved V genes explain under half of the gap, and the rest is unexplained. The table for this sample lists about 440,000 clones; around 90% of them were counted only once. Roughly 4.3% of the sample rests with the top ten. In light of the paper, this sample's treatment or condition label describes: about 20 received Ad26.COV2.S at low or high dose, single or two shots; several received placebo; per-sample allocation not given. Repertoires of vaccine and placebo recipients were sequenced from samples taken on day 63 after the first injection.

Here the sequenced sample was peripheral blood, taken in a trial of Ad26.COV2.S vaccine versus placebo. The receptor set was obtained from a person between 18 and 65 years old who received the Ad26.COV2.S COVID-19 vaccine or a placebo.

The chain combines TRBV6-4 with TRBJ2-1; D ambiguous. The CDR3 totals 16 residues. V was shortened by 2 bases and J by 0 bases, with 11 bases between the two germline ends. Germline CDR1 is MRHNA and CDR2 is SNTAGT. CDR3 residues: CASSDKSGGSYNEQFF. The CDR3 nucleotides are TGTGCCAGCAGTGACAAGTCCGGCGGCTCCTACAATGAGCAGTTCTTC.

The rearrangement uses TRBV30 and TRBJ2-3; no definite D call. The CDR3 is 12 amino acids. Trimming pared 2 bases from V and 2 bases from J, leaving 5 bases between. The V gene's germline CDR1 is GTSNPN and CDR2 SVGIG (reference sequence). CDR3 nucleotide sequence: TGTGCCTGGAGTATCACCACAGATACGCAGTATTTT. Amino acid sequence: CAWSITTDTQYF.

This chain joins TRBV18 and TRBJ2-1, with 7 bases that match TRBD2. V lost 0 bases, J lost 5 bases, and 7 bases stayed unmatched. The CDR3 has 16 residues. Germline assignment: CDR1 KGHSH and CDR2 LQKENI. CDR3 sequence: CASSPPLAVNHNEQFF. The CDR3 DNA reads TGTGCCAGCTCACCACCGCTAGCGGTAAACCACAATGAGCAGTTCTTC. Drawing the rest from reference TRBV18 and TRBJ2-1, the complete variable domain is NAGVMQNPRHLVRRRGQEARLRCSPMKGHSHVYWYRQLPEEGLKFMVYLQKENIIDESGMPKERFSAEFPKEGPSILRIQQVVRGDSAAYFCASSPPLAVNHNEQFFGPGTRLTVL.

The J gene is TRBJ2-7, the V gene TRBV27; no clear D. Trimming took off 1 base at V and 7 bases at J, with 20 bases between the two ends. Germline assignment: CDR1 MNHEY and CDR2 SMNVEV (reference sequence). CDR3 length: 16 amino acids. The CDR3 reads CASSLFSGGTLREQYF. The DNA for the CDR3 is TGTGCCAGCAGTTTATTTTCCGGCGGTACCCTTAGGGAGCAGTACTTC.

The chain couples TRBV6-5 to TRBJ1-2; the D gene is possibly TRBD1 (5 bases). Germline CDR1 MNHEY, CDR2 SVGAGI. The CDR3 extends over 12 amino acids. The germline V and J ends were trimmed by 11 bases and 2 bases, with 12 bases remaining between them. The CDR3 coding sequence is TGTGCCGGGGGGGGACGGAACTATGGCTACACCTTC. Translating gives CAGGGRNYGYTF.

This clone has only a few counts. The V gene is TRBV4-3, the J gene TRBJ2-3; D uncertain. V shed 5 bases and J shed 6 bases, with 3 bases lying between them. The CDR3 length is 10 residues. The germline CDR1 and CDR2 sequences are LGHNA and YSLEER. CDR3 loop: CASSRDTQYF. DNA for the CDR3: TGCGCCAGCAGCAGGGATACGCAGTATTTT.

The chain combines TRBV5-6 with TRBJ1-2; possible D gene TRBD1, 5 bases. The V and J ends lost 2 bases and 4 bases respectively, with 12 bases between them. CDR1 is SGHDT and CDR2 is YYEEEE in the germline V gene. The CDR3 covers 14 residues. The CDR3 DNA reads as TGTGCCAGCAGCTTTCTCGCGGGACCCTATGGCTACACCTTC. Its translation: CASSFLAGPYGYTF. Full variable domain (rest looked up from reference TRBV5-6 and TRBJ1-2): DAGVTQSPTHLIKTRGQQVTLRCSPKSGHDTVSWYQQALGQGPQFIFQYYEEEERQRGNFPDRFSGHQFPNYSSELNVNALLLGDSALYLCASSFLAGPYGYTFGSGTRLTVV.

The V gene is TRBV24-1, the J gene TRBJ2-1; D remains ambiguous. CDR3 length equals 15 residues. V was trimmed by 5 bases and J by 4 bases, leaving 14 bases between them. Germline loops: CDR1 KGHDR, CDR2 SFDVKD. CDR3 protein: CATSGKDRRYNEQFF. The CDR3 nucleotides are TGTGCCACCAGTGGCAAGGACCGAAGGTACAATGAGCAGTTCTTC.

The chain recombines TRBV3-1 (or the pseudogene TRBV3-2) with TRBJ2-3, with no clear D. Germline values: CDR1 LGHDT, CDR2 YNNKEL (reference sequence). This CDR3 has 15 amino acids. With 3 bases removed from V and 2 bases from J, the gap between germline ends came to 12 bases. CDR3 coding DNA: TGTGCCAGCAGCCAGTTTGCCGGGCCCACAGATACGCAGTATTTT. Protein product: CASSQFAGPTDTQYF.

The chain carries TRBV6-2 or TRBV6-3 and TRBJ1-4, with D possibly TRBD1 on 6 matching bases. The CDR3 consists of 15 residues. V lost 2 bases to trimming and J lost 7 bases, with 14 bases between them. Germline loops: CDR1 MNHEY, CDR2 SVGEGT. CDR3 DNA sequence: TGTGCCAGCAGTTACAGAACAGGGAGGGGTGAAAAACTGTTTTTT. Translated, it gives CASSYRTGRGEKLFF.

This clone was seen just once. This rearrangement joins TRBV10-3 to TRBJ2-7; D is uncertain. This CDR3 comprises 12 residues. Germline V gives CDR1 ENHRY, CDR2 SYGVKD. Between the trimmed V and J ends, which lost 3 bases and 7 bases, there was a span of 10 bases. The CDR3, as DNA: TGTGCCATCAGTGACGCCAACCGGGAGCAGTACTTC. This sequence encodes CAISDANREQYF.

The genes are TRBV20-1 and TRBJ2-1; D remains ambiguous. Trimming cost V 3 bases and J 9 bases, with 9 bases left between them. This CDR3 spans 11 amino acids. CDR1 DFQATT and CDR2 SNEGSKA come from the germline V gene (reference sequence). The CDR3 protein is CSASGQTEQFF. The DNA for the CDR3 is TGCAGTGCTAGTGGCCAGACTGAGCAGTTCTTC.

This chain links TRBV7-3 with TRBJ2-1; no clear D gene. This CDR3 has 16 amino acids. V was pared by 2 bases and J by 2 bases, with 13 bases between. Germline CDR1 is SGHTA and CDR2 is FQGTGA. As DNA, the CDR3 is TGTGCCAGCAGCTTATCCGTGGGCGGTGCCTACAATGAGCAGTTCTTC. Translating gives CASSLSVGGAYNEQFF.

This chain joins TRBV29-1 and TRBJ2-3, with D unclear. Per the germline V gene, CDR1 is SQVTM and CDR2 is ANQGSEA. The CDR3 has 14 residues. V lost 4 bases and J lost 4, with 15 bases in between. The CDR3 loop is CSVAGRLRPDTQYF. DNA for the CDR3: TGCAGCGTTGCCGGCAGGTTGAGACCAGATACGCAGTATTTT.

The DNA of the CDR3 is TGTGCCAGCAGTACGGACAGGGGGCAAGAGACCCAGTACTTC. Protein: CASSTDRGQETQYF. The rearrangement links TRBV2 to TRBJ2-5; 10 bases map to TRBD1. The junction had 2 bases not matched to a gene; V was cut back by 5 bases and J by 2 bases. Germline CDR1 is SNHLY and CDR2 is FYNNEI. CDR3 length: 14 residues.

V and J are TRBV7-2 and TRBJ2-7; 7 bases are a match to TRBD2. This CDR3 is 15 amino acids long. CDR1 and CDR2 from the germline V gene are SGHTA and FQGNSA. V was pared by 1 base and J by 5 bases, with 8 bases of the junction left unmatched. CDR3 residues: CASSLVREYGDEQYF. CDR3 DNA: TGTGCCAGCAGCTTAGTGCGGGAGTACGGGGACGAGCAGTACTTC.

The chain is built from TRBV25-1 and TRBJ2-1, with TRBD2 identical over 10 bases. CDR1 MGHDK and CDR2 SYGVNS come from the germline V gene. The J segment lost 7 bases and the V segment lost 10 bases, leaving 22 bases of the junction unmatched. This CDR3 has 18 residues. The CDR3: CATASIEAGGRATNEQFF. The CDR3 DNA sequence: TGTGCCACCGCGAGTATTGAAGCGGGAGGGCGAGCAACGAATGAGCAGTTCTTC.

This chain uses TRBV6-1 with TRBJ2-7; D assignment may be TRBD1 or TRBD2 (5 bases each). CDR1 is MNHNS, CDR2 SASEGT, per germline. There are 14 residues in the CDR3. V lost 2 bases and J lost 3, with 11 bases in between. The CDR3 region has the DNA TGTGCCAGCAGTGAATCGGGACCCCTCTACGAGCAGTACTTC. Translation gives CASSESGPLYEQYF.

The rearrangement uses TRBV28 and TRBJ1-5; no clear D. The CDR3 totals 17 residues. The germline V and J ends were trimmed by 5 bases and 1 base, with 18 bases remaining between them. CDR1 MDHEN and CDR2 SYDVKM come from the germline V gene. CDR3 bases: TGTGCCAGCAGTACCCTGGACCGACGAACCAGCAATCAGCCCCAGCATTTT. Its translation is CASSTLDRRTSNQPQHF. The variable domain in full, with the rest retrieved from reference TRBV28 and TRBJ1-5, is DVKVTQSSRYLVKRTGEKVFLECVQDMDHENMFWYRQDPGLGLRLIYFSYDVKMKEKGDIPEGYSVSREKKERFSLILESASTNQTSMYLCASSTLDRRTSNQPQHFGDGTRLSIL.

This clone was seen once. The chain uses TRBV6-2 or TRBV6-3 and TRBJ2-3; possible D gene TRBD2, 6 bases. Trimming pared 3 bases from V and 8 bases from J, leaving 9 bases between. The V gene's germline CDR1 is MNHEY and CDR2 SVGEGT. This CDR3 has 12 residues. The CDR3 here is CASSYQEGTQYF. CDR3 DNA sequence: TGTGCCAGCAGTTATCAGGAGGGTACGCAGTATTTT.